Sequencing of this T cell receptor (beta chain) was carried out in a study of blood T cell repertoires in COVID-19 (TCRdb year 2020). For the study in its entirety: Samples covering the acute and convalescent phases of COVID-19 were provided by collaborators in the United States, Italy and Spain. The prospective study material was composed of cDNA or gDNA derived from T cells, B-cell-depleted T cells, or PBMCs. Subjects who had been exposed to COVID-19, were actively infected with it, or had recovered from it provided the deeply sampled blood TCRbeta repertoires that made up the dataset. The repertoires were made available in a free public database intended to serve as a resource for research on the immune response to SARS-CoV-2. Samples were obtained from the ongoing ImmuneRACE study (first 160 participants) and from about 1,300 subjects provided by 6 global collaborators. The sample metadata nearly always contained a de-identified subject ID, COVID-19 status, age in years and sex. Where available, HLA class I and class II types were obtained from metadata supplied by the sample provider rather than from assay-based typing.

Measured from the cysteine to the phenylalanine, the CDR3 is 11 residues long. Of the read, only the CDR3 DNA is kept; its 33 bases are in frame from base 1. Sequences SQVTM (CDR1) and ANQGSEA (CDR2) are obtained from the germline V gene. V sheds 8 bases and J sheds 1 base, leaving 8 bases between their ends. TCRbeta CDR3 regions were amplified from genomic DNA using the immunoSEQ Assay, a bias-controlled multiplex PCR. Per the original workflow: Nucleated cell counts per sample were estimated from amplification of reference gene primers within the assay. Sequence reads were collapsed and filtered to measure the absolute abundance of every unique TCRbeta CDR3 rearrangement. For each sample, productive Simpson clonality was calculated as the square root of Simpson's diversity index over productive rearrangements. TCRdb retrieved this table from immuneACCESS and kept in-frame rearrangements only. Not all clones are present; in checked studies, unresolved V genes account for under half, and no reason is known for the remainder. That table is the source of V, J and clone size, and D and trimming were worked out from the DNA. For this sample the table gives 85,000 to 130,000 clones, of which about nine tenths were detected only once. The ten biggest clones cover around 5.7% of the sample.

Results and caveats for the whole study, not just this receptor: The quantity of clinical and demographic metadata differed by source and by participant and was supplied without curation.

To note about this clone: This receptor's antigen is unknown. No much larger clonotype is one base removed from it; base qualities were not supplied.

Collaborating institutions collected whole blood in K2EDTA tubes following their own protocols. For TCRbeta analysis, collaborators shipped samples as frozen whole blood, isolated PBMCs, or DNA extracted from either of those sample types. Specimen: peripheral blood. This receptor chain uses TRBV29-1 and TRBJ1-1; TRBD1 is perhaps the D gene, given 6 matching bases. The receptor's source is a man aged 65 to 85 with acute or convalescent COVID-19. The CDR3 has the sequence CSTGRNTEAFF. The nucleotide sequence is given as TGCAGCACAGGGAGGAACACTGAAGCTTTCTTT.